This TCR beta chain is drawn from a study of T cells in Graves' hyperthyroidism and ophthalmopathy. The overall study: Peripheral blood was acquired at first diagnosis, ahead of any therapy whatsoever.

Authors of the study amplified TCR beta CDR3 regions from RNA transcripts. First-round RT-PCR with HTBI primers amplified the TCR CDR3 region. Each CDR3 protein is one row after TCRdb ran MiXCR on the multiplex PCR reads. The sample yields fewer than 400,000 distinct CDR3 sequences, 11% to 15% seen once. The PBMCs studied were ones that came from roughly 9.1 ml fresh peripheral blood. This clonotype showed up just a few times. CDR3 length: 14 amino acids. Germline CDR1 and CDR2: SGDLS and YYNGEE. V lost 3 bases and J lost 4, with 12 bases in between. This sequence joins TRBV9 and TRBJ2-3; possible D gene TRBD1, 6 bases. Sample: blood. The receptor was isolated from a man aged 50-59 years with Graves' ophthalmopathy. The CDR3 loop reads CASSAQGWADTQYF. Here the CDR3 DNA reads TGTGCCAGCAGCGCTCAGGGGTGGGCAGATACGCAGTATTTT.